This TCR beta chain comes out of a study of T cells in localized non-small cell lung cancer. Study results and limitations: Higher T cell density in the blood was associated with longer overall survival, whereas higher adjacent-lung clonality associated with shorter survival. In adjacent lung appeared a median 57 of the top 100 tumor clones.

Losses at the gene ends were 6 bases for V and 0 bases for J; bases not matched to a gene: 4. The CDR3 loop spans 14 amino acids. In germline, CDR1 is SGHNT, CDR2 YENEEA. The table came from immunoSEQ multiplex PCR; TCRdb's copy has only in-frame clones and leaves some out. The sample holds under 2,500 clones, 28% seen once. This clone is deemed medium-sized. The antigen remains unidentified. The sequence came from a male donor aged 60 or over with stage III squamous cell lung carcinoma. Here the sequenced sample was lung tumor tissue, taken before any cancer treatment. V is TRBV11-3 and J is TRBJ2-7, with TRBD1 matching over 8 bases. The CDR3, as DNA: TGTGCCAGCAGACGACAGGGGAGCTCCTACGAGCAGTACTTC. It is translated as CASRRQGSSYEQYF.